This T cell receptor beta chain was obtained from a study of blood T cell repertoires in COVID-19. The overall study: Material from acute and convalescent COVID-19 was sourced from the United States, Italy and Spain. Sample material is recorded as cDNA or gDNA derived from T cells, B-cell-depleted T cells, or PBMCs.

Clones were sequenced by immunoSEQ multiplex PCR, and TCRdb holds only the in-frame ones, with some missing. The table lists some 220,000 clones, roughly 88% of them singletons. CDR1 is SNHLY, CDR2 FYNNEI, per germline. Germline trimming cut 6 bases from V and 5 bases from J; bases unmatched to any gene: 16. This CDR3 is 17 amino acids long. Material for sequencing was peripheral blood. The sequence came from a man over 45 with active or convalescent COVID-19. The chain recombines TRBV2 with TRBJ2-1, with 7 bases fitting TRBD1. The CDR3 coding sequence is TGTGCCAGCAGAGAGGATTATAGGGACAGAAAAAACAATGAGCAGTTCTTC. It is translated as CASREDYRDRKNNEQFF.